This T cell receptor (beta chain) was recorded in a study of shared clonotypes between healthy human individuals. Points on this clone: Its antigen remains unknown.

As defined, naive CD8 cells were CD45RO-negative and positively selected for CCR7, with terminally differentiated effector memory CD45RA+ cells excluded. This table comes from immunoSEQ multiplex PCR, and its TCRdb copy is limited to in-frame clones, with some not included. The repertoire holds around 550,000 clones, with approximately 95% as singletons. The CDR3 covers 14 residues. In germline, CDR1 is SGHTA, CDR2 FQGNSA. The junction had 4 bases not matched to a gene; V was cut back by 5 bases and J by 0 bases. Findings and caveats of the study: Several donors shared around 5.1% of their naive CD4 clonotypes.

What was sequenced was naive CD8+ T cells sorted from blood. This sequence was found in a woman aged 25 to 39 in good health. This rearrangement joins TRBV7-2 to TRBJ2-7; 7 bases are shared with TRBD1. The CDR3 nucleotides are TGTGCCAGCAGCGACCGGACAGGCTCCTACGAGCAGTACTTC. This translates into CASSDRTGSYEQYF. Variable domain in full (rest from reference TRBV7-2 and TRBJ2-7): GAGVSQSPSNKVTEKGKDVELRCDPISGHTALYWYRQSLGQGLEFLIYFQGNSAPDKSGLPSDRFSAERTGGSVSTLTIQRTQQEDSAVYLCASSDRTGSYEQYFGPGTRLTVT.